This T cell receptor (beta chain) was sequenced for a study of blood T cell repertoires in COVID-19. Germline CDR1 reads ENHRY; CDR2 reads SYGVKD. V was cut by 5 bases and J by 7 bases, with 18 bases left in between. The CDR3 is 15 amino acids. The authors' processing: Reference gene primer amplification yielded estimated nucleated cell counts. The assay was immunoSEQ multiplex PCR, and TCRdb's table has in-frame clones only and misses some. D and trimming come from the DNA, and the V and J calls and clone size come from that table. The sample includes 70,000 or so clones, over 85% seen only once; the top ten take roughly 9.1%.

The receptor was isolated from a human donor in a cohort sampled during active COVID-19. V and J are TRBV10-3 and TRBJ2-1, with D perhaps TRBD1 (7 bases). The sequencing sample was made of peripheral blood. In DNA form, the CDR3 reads TGTGCCATCAGTCGAGGGACGGCAGGGGGGAATGAGCAGTTCTTC. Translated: CAISRGTAGGNEQFF.